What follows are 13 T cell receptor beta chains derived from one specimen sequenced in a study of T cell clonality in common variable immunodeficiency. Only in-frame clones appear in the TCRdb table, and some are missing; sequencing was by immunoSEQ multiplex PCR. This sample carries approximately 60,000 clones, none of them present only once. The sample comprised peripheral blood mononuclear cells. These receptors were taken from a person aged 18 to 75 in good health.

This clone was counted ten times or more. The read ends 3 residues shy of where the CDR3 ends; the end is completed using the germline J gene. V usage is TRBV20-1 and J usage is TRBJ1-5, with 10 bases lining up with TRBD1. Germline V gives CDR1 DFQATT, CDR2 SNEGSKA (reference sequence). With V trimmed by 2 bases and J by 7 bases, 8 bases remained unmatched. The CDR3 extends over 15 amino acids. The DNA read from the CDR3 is TGCAGTGCTAGACCCGGGACAGGGGAATCACAGCCC. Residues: CSARPGTGESQP. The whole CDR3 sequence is CSARPGTGESQPQHF.

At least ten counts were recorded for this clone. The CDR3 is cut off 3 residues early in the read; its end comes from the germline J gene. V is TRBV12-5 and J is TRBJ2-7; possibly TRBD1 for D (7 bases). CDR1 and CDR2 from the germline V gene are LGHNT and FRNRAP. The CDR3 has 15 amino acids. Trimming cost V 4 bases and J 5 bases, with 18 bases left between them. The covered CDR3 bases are TGTGCTAGTGGTTCCCGTACAGGGGCGGGGAACGAG. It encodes CASGSRTGAGNE. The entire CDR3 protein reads CASGSRTGAGNEQYF. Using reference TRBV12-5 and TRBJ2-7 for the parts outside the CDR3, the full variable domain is DARVTQTPRHKVTEMGQEVTMRCQPILGHNTVFWYRQTMMQGLELLAYFRNRAPLDDSGMPKDRFSAEMPDATLATLKIQPSEPRDSAVYFCASGSRTGAGNEQYFGPGTRLTVT.

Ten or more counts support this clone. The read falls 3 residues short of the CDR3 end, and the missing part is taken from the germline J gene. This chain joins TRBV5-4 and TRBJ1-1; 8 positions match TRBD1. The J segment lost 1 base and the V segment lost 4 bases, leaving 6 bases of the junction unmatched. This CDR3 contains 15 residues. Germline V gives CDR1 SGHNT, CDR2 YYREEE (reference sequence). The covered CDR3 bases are TGTGCCAGCAGCCCTAAAACAGGGGGGAACACTGAA. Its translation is CASSPKTGGNTE. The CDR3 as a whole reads CASSPKTGGNTEAFF. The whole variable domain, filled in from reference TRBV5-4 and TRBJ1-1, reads ETGVTQSPTHLIKTRGQQVTLRCSSQSGHNTVSWYQQALGQGPQFIFQYYREEENGRGNFPPRFSGLQFPNYSSELNVNALELDDSALYLCASSPKTGGNTEAFFGQGTRLTVV.

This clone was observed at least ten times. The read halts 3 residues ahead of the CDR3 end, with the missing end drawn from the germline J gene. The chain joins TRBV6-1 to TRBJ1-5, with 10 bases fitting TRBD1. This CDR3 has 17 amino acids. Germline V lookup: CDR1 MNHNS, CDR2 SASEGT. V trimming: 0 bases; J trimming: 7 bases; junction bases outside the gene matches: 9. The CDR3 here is CASSEALLGQGRQPQHF. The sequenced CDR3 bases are TGTGCCAGCAGTGAAGCGCTTCTGGGACAGGGGAGGCAGCCC.

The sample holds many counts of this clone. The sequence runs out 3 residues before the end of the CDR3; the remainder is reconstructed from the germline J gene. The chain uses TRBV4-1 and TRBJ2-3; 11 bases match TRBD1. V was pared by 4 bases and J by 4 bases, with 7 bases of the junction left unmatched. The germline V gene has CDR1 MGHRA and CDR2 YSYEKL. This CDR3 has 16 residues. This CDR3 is CASSRNPGQGADTQYF. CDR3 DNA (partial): TGCGCCAGCAGCCGCAACCCGGGACAGGGGGCAGATACG.

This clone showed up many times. The sequenced CDR3 bases are TGCGCCAGCAGCTCGTCCCTAACGGGGGGGCCATTCAATGAG. This translates into CASSSSLTGGPFNE. The full CDR3 is CASSSSLTGGPFNEQFF. The chain couples TRBV5-1 to TRBJ2-1, with 8 bases lining up with TRBD2. The observed sequence ends 3 residues before the CDR3 terminus, with the missing tail filled in from the germline J gene. After removal of 3 bases from V and 6 bases from J, the junction contained 14 bases not matched to a gene. Germline CDR1 SGHRS, CDR2 YFSETQ. CDR3 length equals 17 residues.

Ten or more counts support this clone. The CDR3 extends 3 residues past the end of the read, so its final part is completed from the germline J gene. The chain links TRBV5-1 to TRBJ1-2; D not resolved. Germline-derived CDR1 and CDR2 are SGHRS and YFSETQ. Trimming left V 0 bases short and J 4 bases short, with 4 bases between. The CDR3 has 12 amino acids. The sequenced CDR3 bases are TGCGCCAGCAGCTTGGAGGGCTATGGC. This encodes CASSLEGYG. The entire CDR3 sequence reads CASSLEGYGYTF.

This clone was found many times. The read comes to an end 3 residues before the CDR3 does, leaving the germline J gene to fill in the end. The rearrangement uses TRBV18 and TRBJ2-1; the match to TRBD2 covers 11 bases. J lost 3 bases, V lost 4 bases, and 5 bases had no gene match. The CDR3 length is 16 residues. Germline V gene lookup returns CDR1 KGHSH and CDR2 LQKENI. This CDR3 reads CASSLTSGGRYNEQFF. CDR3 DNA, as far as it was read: TGTGCCAGCTCACTAACTAGCGGGGGCCGCTACAATGAG.

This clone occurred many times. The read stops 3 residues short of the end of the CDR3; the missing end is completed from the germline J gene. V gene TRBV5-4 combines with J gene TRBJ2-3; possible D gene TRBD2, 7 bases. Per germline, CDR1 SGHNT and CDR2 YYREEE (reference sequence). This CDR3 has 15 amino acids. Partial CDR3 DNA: TGTGCCAGCAGCTTGTCGGGGGGCGGAGGAGAGACG. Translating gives CASSLSGGGGET. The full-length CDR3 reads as CASSLSGGGGETQYF.

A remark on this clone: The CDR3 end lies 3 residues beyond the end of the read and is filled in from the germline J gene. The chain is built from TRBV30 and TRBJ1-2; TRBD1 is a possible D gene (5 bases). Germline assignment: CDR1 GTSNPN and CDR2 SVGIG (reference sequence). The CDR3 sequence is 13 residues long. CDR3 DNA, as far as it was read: TGTGCCTGGAGTGATCTAAGGGGTCCGACC. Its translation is CAWSDLRGPT. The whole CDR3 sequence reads CAWSDLRGPTYTF.

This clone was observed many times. The CDR3 sequence: CASYGRQGALGYTF. CDR3 bases read: TGTGCCAGTTATGGGAGACAGGGGGCACTTGGC. The chain has TRBV28 and TRBJ1-2, with 10 bases fitting TRBD1. The DNA ends 3 residues before the CDR3 does, and the rest of the CDR3 is filled in from the germline J gene. The CDR3 runs 14 residues. The germline V gene has CDR1 MDHEN and CDR2 SYDVKM. V dropped 9 bases and J dropped 7; count of bases not matched to a gene: 11.

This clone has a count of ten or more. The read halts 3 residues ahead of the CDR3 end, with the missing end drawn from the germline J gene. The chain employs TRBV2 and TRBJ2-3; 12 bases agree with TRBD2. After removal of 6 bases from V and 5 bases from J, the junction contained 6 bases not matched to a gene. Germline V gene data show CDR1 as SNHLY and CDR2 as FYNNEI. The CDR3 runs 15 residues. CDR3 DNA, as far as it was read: TGTGCCAGCAGATTGACTAGCGGGGGTTTAGATACG. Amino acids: CASRLTSGGLDT. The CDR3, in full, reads CASRLTSGGLDTQYF.

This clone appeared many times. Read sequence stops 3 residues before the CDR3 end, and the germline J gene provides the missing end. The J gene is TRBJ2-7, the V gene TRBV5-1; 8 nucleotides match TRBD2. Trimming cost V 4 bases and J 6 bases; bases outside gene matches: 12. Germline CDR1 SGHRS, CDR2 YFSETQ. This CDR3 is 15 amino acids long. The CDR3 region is CASSRTGLAGSEQYF. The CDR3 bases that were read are TGCGCCAGCAGCCGTACAGGACTAGCTGGATCCGAG.